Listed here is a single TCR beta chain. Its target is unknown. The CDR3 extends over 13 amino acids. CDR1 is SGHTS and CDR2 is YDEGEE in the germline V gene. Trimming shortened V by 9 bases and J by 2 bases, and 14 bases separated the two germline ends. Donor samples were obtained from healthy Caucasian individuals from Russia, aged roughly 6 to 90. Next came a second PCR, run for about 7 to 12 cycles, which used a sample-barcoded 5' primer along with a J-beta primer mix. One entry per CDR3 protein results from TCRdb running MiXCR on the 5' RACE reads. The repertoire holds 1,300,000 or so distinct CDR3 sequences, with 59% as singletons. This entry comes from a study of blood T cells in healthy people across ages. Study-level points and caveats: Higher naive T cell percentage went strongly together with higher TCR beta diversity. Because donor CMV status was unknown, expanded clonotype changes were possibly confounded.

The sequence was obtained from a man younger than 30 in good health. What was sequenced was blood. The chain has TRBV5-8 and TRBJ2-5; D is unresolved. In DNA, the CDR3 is TGTGCCACTCTCGACGGATTACAAGAGACCCAGTACTTC. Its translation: CATLDGLQETQYF. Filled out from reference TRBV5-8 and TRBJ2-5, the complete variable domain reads EAGVTQSPTHLIKTRGQQATLRCSPISGHTSVYWYQQALGLGLQFLLWYDEGEERNRGNFPPRFSGRQFPNYSSELNVNALELEDSALYLCATLDGLQETQYFGPGTRLLVL.